Listed here is a single TCR beta chain. Its target is unknown. It was focal radiation plus CTLA-4 blockade with ipilimumab that patients with chemo-refractory metastatic non-small-cell lung cancer received. The repertoire was sequenced with immunoSEQ multiplex PCR; TCRdb's copy has only in-frame clones and lacks some. Of 60,000 to 65,000 clones in the sample, about 80% were seen once. Germline CDR1 is SGHVS and CDR2 is FNYEAQ. V was pared by 0 bases and J by 2 bases, with 10 bases between. The CDR3 consists of 15 residues. The sample comes from a study of radiotherapy plus CTLA-4 blockade in lung cancer. At the level of the study: Patients showed objective responses in over 15% of cases, and disease control was achieved by under 40%. Findings and limits, study-wide: Some TCR clones had been derived from tumors. These clones expanded in peripheral blood after radiotherapy plus ipilimumab.

The sequenced sample was peripheral blood, obtained from a patient treated with radiotherapy plus ipilimumab. This receptor was identified in a human donor with non-small cell lung cancer who had a complete response to radiotherapy plus ipilimumab. V gene TRBV7-6 combines with J gene TRBJ1-2, with D possibly TRBD1 on 5 matching bases. Here the CDR3 DNA reads TGTGCCAGCAGCTTAGCTATAGGGACCAACTATGGCTACACCTTC. It yields the protein CASSLAIGTNYGYTF. The full variable domain, in which reference TRBV7-6 and TRBJ1-2 provide the parts outside the CDR3, is GAGVSQSPRYKVTKRGQDVALRCDPISGHVSLYWYRQALGQGPEFLTYFNYEAQQDKSGLPNDRFSAERPEGSISTLTIQRTEQRDSAMYRCASSLAIGTNYGYTFGSGTRLTVV.